A single sample gave rise to the 20 T cell receptor beta chains below, sequenced in a study of response to subunit inactivated influenza vaccine. TCRdb re-analysed the RT-PCR reads in MiXCR, keeping a single row per CDR3 protein. The sample includes about 650,000 distinct CDR3 sequences, 15% to 18% of them seen just once. The sequencing used PBMCs from blood, collected approximately 12 days after vaccination. The source is a man between 50 and 59 years old who received an inactivated influenza vaccine.

The chain is built from TRBV28 and TRBJ2-1, with 10 bases lining up with TRBD2. J gave up 4 bases and V 8 bases, and 5 bases lay outside the gene matches. The CDR3 contains 14 residues. Per the germline V gene, CDR1 is MDHEN and CDR2 is SYDVKM. The CDR3 loop reads CASLTSGKYNEQFF. Written as DNA, the CDR3 is TGTGCCAGCCTAACTAGCGGGAAATACAATGAGCAGTTCTTC.

The sample holds many counts of this clonotype. The V gene is TRBV4-3, the J gene TRBJ2-7; D is uncertain. Germline lookup yields CDR1 LGHNA and CDR2 YSLEER. CDR3 length: 15 residues. The CDR3 sequence: CTRHPPTPSSYEQYF. In nucleotides, the CDR3 is TGCACCCGACACCCTCCTACGCCCTCCTCCTACGAGCAGTACTTC.

The rearrangement joins TRBV27 to TRBJ1-2, with a tentative D call TRBD1 (5 bases). The V and J ends lost 8 bases and 0 bases respectively, with 13 bases between them. The germline V gene encodes CDR1 MNHEY and CDR2 SMNVEV (reference sequence). This CDR3 region has 14 residues. CDR3: CASSAGVANYGYTF. The CDR3, as DNA: TGTGCCAGCTCTGCGGGGGTAGCTAACTATGGCTACACCTTC.

The rearrangement links TRBV5-1 to TRBJ2-5; TRBD2 matches at 8 bases. V lost 2 bases and J lost 4; bases outside the gene matches: 16. Germline CDR1 SGHRS, CDR2 YFSETQ. CDR3 length: 18 residues. The CDR3 reads CASSFLTSANQAGETQYF. The CDR3 DNA reads as TGCGCCAGCAGCTTCCTGACTAGCGCGAATCAGGCGGGAGAGACCCAGTACTTC. The full variable domain, in which reference TRBV5-1 and TRBJ2-5 provide the parts outside the CDR3, is KAGVTQTPRYLIKTRGQQVTLSCSPISGHRSVSWYQQTPGQGLQFLFEYFSETQRNKGNFPGRFSGRQFSNSRSEMNVSTLELGDSALYLCASSFLTSANQAGETQYFGPGTRLLVL.

This chain links TRBV11-2 with TRBJ2-7; D may be TRBD1 or TRBD2 (5 bases each). Trimming took off 5 bases at V and 0 bases at J, with 11 bases between the two ends. Looked up from germline, CDR1 is SGHAT and CDR2 is FQNNGV. The CDR3 contains 14 residues. CDR3 amino acids: CASSARGVSYEQYF. The CDR3 coding sequence is TGTGCCAGCAGCGCCAGAGGGGTCTCCTACGAGCAGTACTTC.

As for this clonotype: With a much larger clone just one base away, this may be a read error. The chain is built from TRBV7-2 and TRBJ2-1; tentatively, D is TRBD2 (6 bases). There are 18 residues in the CDR3. V was pared by 6 bases and J by 6 bases, with 27 bases between. CDR1 is SGHTA and CDR2 is FQGNSA in the germline V gene. The CDR3 DNA reads as TGTGCCAGCAGGCTAGCGAGCGGACATGGGAGTAAGGGCAATGAGCAGTTCTTC. Translated, it gives CASRLASGHGSKGNEQFF.

The sample holds a few counts of this clonotype. The chain joins TRBV27 to TRBJ2-3, with TRBD2 matching 8 bases. CDR1 is MNHEY, CDR2 SMNVEV, per germline (reference sequence). The CDR3 consists of 16 residues. Losses at the gene ends were 2 bases for V and 7 bases for J; bases not matched to a gene: 11. CDR3 coding DNA: TGTGCCAGCAGTTTAGCCCCCCCCGGGAGGGCCCATACGCAGTATTTT. Translated: CASSLAPPGRAHTQYF.

The chain combines TRBV4-2 with TRBJ1-1; tentatively, D is TRBD1 (5 bases). The CDR3 runs 15 residues. Per the germline V gene, CDR1 is LGHNA and CDR2 is YNFKEQ. V lost 1 base and J lost 6, with 15 bases in between. The CDR3 reads CASSQVHKGRSEAFF. CDR3 in DNA: TGTGCCAGCAGCCAAGTTCATAAGGGGCGGTCTGAAGCTTTCTTT.

The table lists this clonotype with a few counts. The V and J genes are TRBV6-8 and TRBJ2-5; 8 positions agree with TRBD2. The V gene end was trimmed by 8 bases and the J gene end by 5 bases; junction bases not matched to a gene: 25. CDR3 length: 19 residues. The V gene's germline CDR1 is MNHGY and CDR2 SAAAGT. CDR3 protein: CASGPPTVGIAGSVETQYF. CDR3 coding DNA: TGTGCCAGCGGCCCTCCAACGGTCGGAATAGCGGGGTCGGTTGAGACCCAGTACTTC.

This clonotype was seen ten or more times. The chain recombines TRBV6-2 or TRBV6-3 with TRBJ2-5; possibly TRBD1 or TRBD2 for D (5 bases each). V lost 4 bases and J 1 base, leaving 16 bases between the germline ends. The V gene's germline CDR1 is MNHEY and CDR2 SVGEGT. This CDR3 is 16 amino acids long. CDR3 sequence (DNA): TGTGCCAGCAGTTGGGACCGCAAAGACCTCCAAGAGACCCAGTACTTC. Encoded protein: CASSWDRKDLQETQYF.

The V gene is TRBV10-3, the J gene TRBJ2-3; TRBD2 aligns across 14 bases. The CDR3 runs 15 residues. Per germline, CDR1 ENHRY and CDR2 SYGVKD. V shed 9 bases, J shed 5 bases, and the junction held 7 bases outside the gene matches. For the CDR3, the DNA is TGTGCCATAGGACCGGGACTAGCGGGAGTAGATACGCAGTATTTT. Its translation: CAIGPGLAGVDTQYF.

There are a few counts of this clonotype. The chain carries TRBV11-3 and TRBJ2-1; TRBD2 agrees at 8 bases. Germline loops: CDR1 SGHNT, CDR2 YENEEA. The CDR3 extends over 14 amino acids. The V segment lost 5 bases and the J segment 6 bases; nucleotides outside the gene matches: 6. The CDR3 region has the DNA TGTGCCAGCAGCCGGGGGGGTGACCTCAATGAGCAGTTCTTC. Translated, it gives CASSRGGDLNEQFF.

The chain uses TRBV4-2 and TRBJ2-5; D remains ambiguous. The CDR3 spans 14 residues. With 1 base removed from V and 3 bases from J, the gap between germline ends came to 9 bases. Germline values: CDR1 LGHNA, CDR2 YNFKEQ. In DNA form, the CDR3 reads TGTGCCAGCAGCCAAGGGAGTCAGGAAGAGACCCAGTACTTC. It encodes CASSQGSQEETQYF.

The chain links TRBV6-4 to TRBJ2-7; D is undetermined. CDR1 MRHNA and CDR2 SNTAGT come from the germline V gene. Trimming pared 8 bases from V and 1 base from J, leaving 12 bases between. This CDR3 is built from 13 residues. CDR3 nucleotides: TGTGCCAGCCCTCACGGGTGTTCCTACGAGCAGTACTTC. Protein: CASPHGCSYEQYF.

V gene TRBV28 combines with J gene TRBJ1-5; tentatively, D is TRBD1 (6 bases). CDR1 is MDHEN and CDR2 is SYDVKM in the germline V gene. V lost 2 bases to trimming and J lost 8 bases, with 16 bases between them. The CDR3 consists of 15 residues. The CDR3 spells CASSLGQRGWEPQHF. The CDR3 DNA sequence: TGTGCCAGCAGTTTAGGACAGCGGGGCTGGGAGCCCCAGCATTTT.

There are many counts of this clonotype. The J gene is TRBJ1-3, the V gene TRBV12-3 or TRBV12-4; TRBD1 might be the D (5 bases). The ends were cut back, 1 base at V and 2 bases at J, with 6 bases in the middle. This CDR3 has 14 residues. CDR3 protein: CASSLVGAGNTIYF. The DNA for the CDR3 is TGTGCCAGCAGTTTAGTAGGGGCTGGAAACACCATATATTTT.

The genes are TRBV9 and TRBJ2-7; 11 bases are a match to TRBD1. The V gene's germline CDR1 is SGDLS and CDR2 YYNGEE. J gave up 6 bases and V 0 bases, and 5 bases lay outside the gene matches. This CDR3 is built from 15 residues. The CDR3 sequence is CASSVGGTGGSEQYF. In DNA, the CDR3 is TGTGCCAGCAGCGTAGGGGGGACAGGGGGGAGCGAGCAGTACTTC.

The rearrangement links TRBV20-1 to TRBJ1-6, with D unclear. Germline assignment: CDR1 DFQATT and CDR2 SNEGSKA (reference sequence). CDR3 length equals 16 residues. Trimming cost V 6 bases and J 5 bases, with 20 bases left between them. The CDR3 DNA reads TGCAGTGCCACCCCCCCTGTTCGGCGGGATAATTCACCCCTCCACTTT. It codes for CSATPPVRRDNSPLHF.

The V gene is TRBV27, the J gene TRBJ2-7; 8 nucleotides align to TRBD1. The CDR3 is made up of 13 amino acids. V shed 3 bases and J 8 bases; nucleotides not matched to a gene: 6. Germline lookup yields CDR1 MNHEY and CDR2 SMNVEV (reference sequence). CDR3 nucleotides: TGTGCCAGCAGTTTTTCAGGGGGCACCCAGCAGTACTTC. Translation gives CASSFSGGTQQYF.

This clonotype turned up a few times. Here the CDR3 reads CSVGGQSNQPQHF. For the CDR3, the DNA is TGCAGCGTCGGGGGACAGTCCAATCAGCCCCAGCATTTT. The rearrangement joins TRBV29-1 to TRBJ1-5, with 7 bases that match TRBD1. The CDR3 has 13 residues. Unmatched junction bases numbered 5, after V lost 6 bases and J lost 3 bases. Germline CDR1 is SQVTM and CDR2 is ANQGSEA.